This TCR beta chain was sequenced in a study of CD8+ T cells in alopecia areata. Turning to the study itself: Treated patients were dosed with oral tofacitinib, taking 5 to 10 mg twice daily.

This clone was seen repeatedly, ten times or more. Its antigen is currently unknown. The study's findings and limits: Higher clonality was seen in lesional scalp than in normal scalp, especially in alopecia totalis/universalis. The study also sequences resident alphabeta T cells of normal skin in scalp samples.

The CDR3 is made up of 15 amino acids. Germline trimming cut 3 bases from V and 6 bases from J; bases unmatched to any gene: 3. Germline lookup yields CDR1 SGHRS and CDR2 YFSETQ. Investigators isolated RNA and reverse transcribed it into cDNA to act as the sequencing template. Sequencing used immunoSEQ multiplex PCR; TCRdb keeps in-frame clones, though not all of them. Counted here are 170,000 or so clones, around 63% occurring once; the ten biggest clones make up 1.7%. It was from alopecia areata patients that lesional scalp punch biopsies and peripheral blood were collected. The material sequenced was CD4+ T cells sorted from blood, taken at week 0. This sequence was found in a human donor with alopecia areata. This chain joins TRBV5-1 and TRBJ2-1; 13 bases agree with TRBD2. The CDR3 loop is CASSSGLAGVNEQFF. The CDR3 DNA reads as TGCGCCAGCAGCTCTGGACTAGCGGGGGTCAATGAGCAGTTCTTC.